The 11 T cell receptor beta chains in this list originate from one sample, sequenced in a study of vaccination effects on CD4 cells after COVID-19 (dated by TCRdb to between 2021 and 2024). To identify antigen-specific CD4+ T cell clonotypes by their expansion, the ViraFEST assay first stimulated PBMC with viral peptide pools and then applied TCR sequencing. After more than nine days of culture, CD4+ T cells were isolated with the EasySep CD4+ T cell isolation kit. Healthy vaccine recipients had no prior SARS-CoV-2 infection, confirmed by negative nucleocapsid antibodies before and after vaccination. The method behind the library was the immunoSEQ multiplex PCR assay. In its TCRdb copy, this immuneACCESS table keeps in-frame sequences only and misses some clones. Where compared with another copy, unresolved V genes explain less than half of these, and the others have no known cause. This sample gives about 73,000 clones in total; over 70% of them show up just once. Of the sample, roughly 10% is held by the ten largest clones.

For these TCRs, the target antigens are not known. This sample comprised CD4+ T cells from PBMCs cultured with SARS-CoV-2 spike peptides, obtained before COVID-19 vaccination. What this sample's cell subset or site label stands for: SARS-CoV-2 spike overlapping peptide pool stimulation. The receptors were sampled from a human donor who received a COVID-19 vaccine.

The J gene is TRBJ2-7, the V gene TRBV27, with D perhaps matching TRBD2 (5 bases). The CDR3 totals 13 residues. Looked up from germline, CDR1 is MNHEY and CDR2 is SMNVEV (reference sequence). The V and J ends lost 6 bases and 6 bases respectively, with 15 bases between them. CDR3 sequence (DNA): TGTGCCAGCAGGCGACTACAGTACTCCGAGCAGTACGTC. This encodes CASRRLQYSEQYV.

The rearrangement joins TRBV4-3 to TRBJ2-1, with TRBD2 as a possible D gene (6 bases). Trimming shortened V by 1 base and J by 1 base, and 14 bases separated the two germline ends. CDR3 length equals 17 residues. From germline, CDR1 is LGHNA and CDR2 YSLEER. The CDR3 nucleotides read TGCGCCAGCAGCCAAGTAGCCGTGGGGGGTTCCTACAATGAGCAGTTCTTC. It encodes CASSQVAVGGSYNEQFF.

A few counts support this clone. J is TRBJ1-2 and V is TRBV5-4, with D unclear. Between the trimmed V and J ends, which lost 1 base and 4 bases, there was a span of 8 bases. The CDR3 totals 13 residues. CDR1 and CDR2 from the germline V gene are SGHNT and YYREEE (reference sequence). The DNA of the CDR3 is TGTGCCAGCAGCTTGAACAGCGTCTATGGCTACACCTTC. This translates into CASSLNSVYGYTF.

The chain is built from TRBV6-1 and TRBJ1-3; D is uncertain. The CDR3 runs 16 residues. Trimming pared 2 bases from V and 0 bases from J, leaving 11 bases between. Germline loops: CDR1 MNHNS, CDR2 SASEGT. The CDR3 DNA reads as TGTGCCAGCAGTGAATCGTTTAAGAGCTCTGGAAACACCATATATTTT. Translating it yields CASSESFKSSGNTIYF.

V gene TRBV18 combines with J gene TRBJ2-3, with 11 bases lining up with TRBD2. This CDR3 is 16 amino acids long. Looked up from germline, CDR1 is KGHSH and CDR2 is LQKENI. Trimming at V came to 6 bases and at J to 2 bases, leaving 7 bases not matched to a gene. CDR3: CASSHRLAGYTDTQYF. In nucleotides, the CDR3 is TGTGCCAGCTCCCATCGACTAGCGGGGTACACAGATACGCAGTATTTT.

The rearrangement uses TRBV6-4 and TRBJ2-2; 9 bases align to TRBD1. This CDR3 is built from 14 residues. V lost 6 bases and J lost 7; bases outside the gene matches: 6. The germline V gene encodes CDR1 MRHNA and CDR2 SNTAGT. The CDR3 nucleotides are TGTGCCAGCAGCAGAGACAGGGGGGACGGGGAGCTGTTTTTT. As protein: CASSRDRGDGELFF.

The chain recombines TRBV7-9 with TRBJ2-2, with 7 nucleotides matching TRBD1. The CDR3 contains 18 residues. V shed 2 bases, J shed 0 bases, and the junction held 9 bases outside the gene matches. Germline assignment: CDR1 SEHNR and CDR2 FQNEAQ (reference sequence). CDR3 DNA: TGTGCCAGCAGCTTAATGTCCCGACAGGGAACGAACACCGGGGAGCTGTTTTTT. Translation gives CASSLMSRQGTNTGELFF.

V is TRBV19 and J is TRBJ1-6, with 7 bases identical to TRBD1. Per germline, CDR1 LNHDA and CDR2 SQIVND (reference sequence). With 6 bases clipped from V and 8 bases from J, the junction kept 10 bases outside the gene matches. The CDR3 length is 15 residues. The DNA for the CDR3 is TGTGCCAGTAGAAAAGACAGGGCGATTCATTCACCCCTCCACTTT. Encoded protein: CASRKDRAIHSPLHF.

The gene calls are TRBV7-2 and TRBJ2-1, with D hard to call. The CDR3 consists of 15 residues. The ends were cut back, 1 base at V and 9 bases at J, with 16 bases in the middle. CDR1 and CDR2 (germline): SGHTA, FQGNSA. The CDR3 loop is CASSLGSWSRREQFF. The CDR3, as DNA: TGTGCCAGCAGCTTAGGGTCGTGGAGTCGACGTGAGCAGTTCTTC.

This clone came up once. The chain employs TRBV28 and TRBJ2-3; D not resolved. V was cut by 7 bases and J by 3 bases, with 14 bases left in between. Germline-derived CDR1 and CDR2 are MDHEN and SYDVKM. This CDR3 contains 14 residues. CDR3 coding DNA: TGTGCCAGCATCGGCCGATGGTATACAGATACGCAGTATTTT. It specifies CASIGRWYTDTQYF.

The chain carries TRBV5-4 and TRBJ2-5; D gene unclear. The germline gives CDR1 SGHNT, CDR2 YYREEE (reference sequence). The CDR3 runs 13 residues. V lost 1 base, J lost 3 bases, and 7 bases lay in between. As DNA, the CDR3 is TGTGCCAGCAGCTTGTGGCAGGAAGAGACCCAGTACTTC. Translation gives CASSLWQEETQYF.